Below, one TCR beta chain is given with its context. Its cognate antigen is unknown. The use of a sample-barcoded 5' primer and a J-beta primer mix characterized a second PCR of roughly 6 to 12 cycles. TCRdb itself ran the 5' RACE reads through MiXCR, one entry per CDR3 protein. This table has 1.8 million or so distinct CDR3 sequences, approximately 40% appearing once. This specimen belongs to a study of blood T cells in healthy people across ages. Findings and limits, study-wide: It was not possible, with unsorted PBMCs, to conclusively compare naive and antigen-experienced cells.

The CDR3 is 14 amino acids. With 6 bases removed from V and 1 base from J, the gap between germline ends came to 15 bases. Germline values: CDR1 DFQATT, CDR2 SNEGSKA (reference sequence). The gene calls are TRBV20-1 and TRBJ1-1, with D tentatively TRBD1 (6 bases). The receptor comes from a human donor in good health. Sequenced: blood. The CDR3 region is CSAPDETGNTEAFF. CDR3 bases: TGCAGTGCACCCGATGAGACAGGGAACACTGAAGCTTTCTTT.